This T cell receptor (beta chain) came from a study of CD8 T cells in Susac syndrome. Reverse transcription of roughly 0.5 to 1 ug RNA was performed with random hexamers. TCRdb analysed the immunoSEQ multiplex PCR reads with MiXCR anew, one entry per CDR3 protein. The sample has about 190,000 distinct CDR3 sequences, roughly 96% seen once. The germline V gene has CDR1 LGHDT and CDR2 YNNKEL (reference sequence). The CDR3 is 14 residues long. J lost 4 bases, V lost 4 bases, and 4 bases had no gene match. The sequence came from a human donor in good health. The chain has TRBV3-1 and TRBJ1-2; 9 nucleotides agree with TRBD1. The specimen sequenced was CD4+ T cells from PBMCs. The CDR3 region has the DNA TGTGCCAGCAGCCCGGGACAGGGAGCCTATGGCTACACCTTC. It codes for CASSPGQGAYGYTF.